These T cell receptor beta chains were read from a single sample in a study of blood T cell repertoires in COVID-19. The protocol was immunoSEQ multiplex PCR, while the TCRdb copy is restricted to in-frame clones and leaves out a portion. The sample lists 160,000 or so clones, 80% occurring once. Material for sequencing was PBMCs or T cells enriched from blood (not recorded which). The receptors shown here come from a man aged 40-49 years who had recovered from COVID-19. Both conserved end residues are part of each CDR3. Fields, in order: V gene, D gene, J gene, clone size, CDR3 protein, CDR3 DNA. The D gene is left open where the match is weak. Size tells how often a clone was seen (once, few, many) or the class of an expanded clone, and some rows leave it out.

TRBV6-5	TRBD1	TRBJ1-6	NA	CASIGDRAGNSPLHF	TGTGCCAGCATAGGGGACAGGGCGGGCAATTCACCCCTCCACTTT
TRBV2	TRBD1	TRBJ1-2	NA	CASSRLGGTDGYTF	TGTGCCAGCAGCAGACTGGGCGGGACAGACGGCTACACCTTC
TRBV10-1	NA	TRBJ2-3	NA	CASSAGTPAGTQYF	TGCGCCAGCTCCGCCGGGACTCCCGCTGGTACGCAGTATTTT
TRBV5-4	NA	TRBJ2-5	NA	CASSLDATDKETQYF	TGTGCCAGCAGCCTCGATGCGACAGACAAAGAGACCCAGTACTTC
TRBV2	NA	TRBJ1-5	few	CASSATGYSNQPQHF	TGTGCCAGCAGTGCGACAGGTTATAGCAATCAGCCCCAGCATTTT
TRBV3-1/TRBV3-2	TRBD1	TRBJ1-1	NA	CASSLSDRENTEAFF	TGTGCCAGCAGCCTCTCGGACAGGGAGAACACTGAAGCTTTCTTT
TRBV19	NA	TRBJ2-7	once	CASSTGTSTYEQYF	TGTGCCAGTTCAACCGGGACAAGTACCTACGAGCAGTACTTC
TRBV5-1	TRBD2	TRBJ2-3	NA	CASSLGLAGGLKADTQYF	TGCGCCAGCAGCTTGGGACTAGCGGGGGGGCTAAAGGCAGATACGCAGTATTTT
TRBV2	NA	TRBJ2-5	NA	CASRTRTTGGRQETQYF	TGTGCCAGCAGGACCCGGACAACAGGTGGACGCCAAGAGACCCAGTACTTC
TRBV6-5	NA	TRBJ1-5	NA	CAIRRQENQPQHF	TGTGCCATCCGTAGACAGGAGAACCAGCCCCAGCATTTT
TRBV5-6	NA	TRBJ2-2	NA	CASSFLGGKDTGELFF	TGTGCCAGCAGCTTCTTGGGGGGTAAGGACACCGGGGAGCTGTTTTTT
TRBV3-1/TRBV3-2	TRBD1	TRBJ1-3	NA	CASSQGQVLSGNTIYF	TGTGCCAGCAGCCAGGGACAGGTTCTCTCTGGAAACACCATATATTTT
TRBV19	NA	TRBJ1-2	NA	CASSITDAGGYTF	TGTGCCAGTAGTATAACCGACGCAGGAGGCTACACCTTC
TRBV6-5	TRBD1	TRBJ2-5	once	CASSTGQGRSETQYF	TGTGCCAGCAGTACCGGACAGGGACGATCGGAGACCCAGTACTTC
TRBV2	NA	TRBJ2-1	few	CASNRGTADMQFF	TGTGCCAGCAACCGCGGGACAGCCGACATGCAGTTCTTC
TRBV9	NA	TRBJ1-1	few	CASSVGPPGSTEAFF	TGTGCCAGCAGCGTAGGGCCCCCGGGGTCCACTGAAGCTTTCTTT
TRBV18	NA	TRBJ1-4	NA	CASSPGSNEKLFF	TGTGCCAGCTCACCCGGGTCTAATGAAAAACTGTTTTTT
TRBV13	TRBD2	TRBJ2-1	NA	CASRGPSGGVNEQFF	TGTGCCAGCAGGGGACCTAGCGGGGGCGTCAATGAGCAGTTCTTC
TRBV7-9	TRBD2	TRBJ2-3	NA	CASSPEKKTSGGADTQYF	TGTGCCAGCAGCCCCGAGAAAAAGACTAGCGGGGGGGCAGATACGCAGTATTTT
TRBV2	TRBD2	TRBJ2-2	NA	CASSGSESGGYTGELFF	TGTGCCAGCAGTGGAAGCGAAAGCGGGGGGTACACCGGGGAGCTGTTTTTT
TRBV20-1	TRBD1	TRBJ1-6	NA	CSASRQGAGNPYNSPLHF	TGCAGTGCTAGTCGACAGGGGGCCGGGAACCCTTATAATTCACCCCTCCACTTT
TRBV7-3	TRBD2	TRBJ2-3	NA	CASSKRGNTDTQYF	TGTGCCAGCAGCAAGCGGGGAAACACAGATACGCAGTATTTT
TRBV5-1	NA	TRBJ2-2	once	CASSLAGGTGELFF	TGCGCCAGCAGCTTGGCCGGGGGTACCGGGGAGCTGTTTTTT
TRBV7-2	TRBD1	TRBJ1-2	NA	CASSSGTGAFYGYTF	TGTGCCAGCAGCAGTGGGACAGGGGCCTTTTATGGCTACACCTTC
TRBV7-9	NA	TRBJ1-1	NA	CASSPQAAKNTEAFF	TGTGCCAGCAGCCCCCAGGCAGCTAAGAACACTGAAGCTTTCTTT
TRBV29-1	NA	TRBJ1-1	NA	CSARDWAGGTEAFF	TGCAGCGCCCGAGACTGGGCCGGGGGGACTGAAGCTTTCTTT
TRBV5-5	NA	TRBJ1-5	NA	CASSLDIGNQPQHF	TGTGCCAGCAGCTTGGATATTGGCAATCAGCCCCAGCATTTT
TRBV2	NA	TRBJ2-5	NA	CASSPRTGTQYF	TGTGCCAGCAGTCCCCGAACCGGGACCCAGTACTTC
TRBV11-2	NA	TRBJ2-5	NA	CASRGQGLADVTETQYF	TGTGCCAGCCGCGGCCAAGGACTGGCCGACGTCACAGAGACCCAGTACTTC
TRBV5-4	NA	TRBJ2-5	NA	CAVLTQYF	TGTGCTGTCTTAACCCAGTACTTC
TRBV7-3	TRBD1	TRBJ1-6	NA	CASSMGQGRSPLHF	TGTGCCAGCAGCATGGGACAGGGTCGGTCACCCCTCCACTTT
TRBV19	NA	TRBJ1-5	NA	CASSIRTTGAGQPQHF	TGTGCCAGTAGTATAAGGACAACCGGAGCTGGTCAGCCCCAGCATTTT
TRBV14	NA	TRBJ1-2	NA	CASSQRDHYTF	TGTGCCAGCAGCCAAAGAGATCACTACACCTTC
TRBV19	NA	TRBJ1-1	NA	CASSIGYLGPNTEAFF	TGTGCCAGTAGTATCGGGTATTTGGGGCCTAACACTGAAGCTTTCTTT
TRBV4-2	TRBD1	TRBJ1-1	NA	CASSQVATGGKWSTEAFF	TGTGCCAGCAGCCAAGTCGCAACAGGGGGCAAATGGTCCACTGAAGCTTTCTTT
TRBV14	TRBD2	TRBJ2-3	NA	CASSQVRGGWTDTQYF	TGTGCCAGCAGCCAAGTTCGGGGGGGCTGGACAGATACGCAGTATTTT
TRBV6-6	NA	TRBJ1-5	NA	CASGIPGSKHF	TGTGCCAGCGGCATACCAGGGTCTAAGCATTTT
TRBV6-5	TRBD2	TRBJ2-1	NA	CASGGLAGGKYEQFF	TGTGCCAGTGGTGGATTAGCGGGGGGGAAGTATGAGCAGTTCTTC
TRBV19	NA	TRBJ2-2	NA	CASSMMGPGELFF	TGTGCCAGTAGTATGATGGGGCCCGGGGAGCTGTTTTTT
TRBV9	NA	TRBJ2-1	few	CASSGRGTRQFF	TGTGCCAGCAGCGGAAGGGGGACACGGCAGTTCTTC
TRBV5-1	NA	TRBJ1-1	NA	CASSFQGRGDTEAFF	TGCGCCAGCAGCTTCCAGGGCCGGGGGGACACTGAAGCTTTCTTT
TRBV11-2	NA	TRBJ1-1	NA	CASSLMGGAFF	TGTGCCAGCAGCTTAATGGGAGGGGCTTTCTTT
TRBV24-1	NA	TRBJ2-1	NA	CATARVSSPNEQFF	TGTGCCACCGCCCGGGTTTCAAGCCCCAATGAGCAGTTCTTC
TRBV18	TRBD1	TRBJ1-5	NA	CASSEGADRSNQPQHF	TGTGCCAGCTCCGAGGGGGCGGACCGGAGCAATCAGCCCCAGCATTTT
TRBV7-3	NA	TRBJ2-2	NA	CASSQNAGNTGELFF	TGTGCCAGCAGCCAGAATGCAGGGAACACCGGGGAGCTGTTTTTT
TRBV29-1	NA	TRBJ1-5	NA	CSVRDSNQPQHF	TGCAGCGTTCGGGATAGCAATCAGCCCCAGCATTTT
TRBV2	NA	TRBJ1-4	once	CAGDRGGTNEKLFF	TGTGCCGGCGATCGAGGAGGCACTAATGAAAAACTGTTTTTT
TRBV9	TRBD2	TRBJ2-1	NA	CASSVSQRGRNEQFF	TGTGCCAGCAGCGTTTCCCAGCGGGGGCGAAATGAGCAGTTCTTC
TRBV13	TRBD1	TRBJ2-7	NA	CASSVRDRGRYEQYF	TGTGCCAGCAGCGTCCGGGACAGGGGGAGGTACGAGCAGTACTTC
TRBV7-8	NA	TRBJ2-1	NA	CASSLAGSSRVNEQFF	TGTGCCAGCAGCTTAGCTGGCTCCTCGCGGGTTAATGAGCAGTTCTTC
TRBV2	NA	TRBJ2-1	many	CASNGRNYNEQFF	TGTGCCAGCAATGGCAGGAACTACAATGAGCAGTTCTTC
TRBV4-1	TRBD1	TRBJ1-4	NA	CASSQFGTVGNEKLFF	TGCGCCAGCAGCCAATTCGGGACAGTGGGTAATGAAAAACTGTTTTTT
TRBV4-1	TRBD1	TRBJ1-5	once	CASSQDEGQAPHQPQHF	TGCGCCAGCAGCCAAGATGAGGGACAGGCCCCCCACCAGCCCCAGCATTTT
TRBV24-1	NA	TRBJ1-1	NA	CATRAGDTEAFF	TGTGCCACCCGGGCCGGGGACACTGAAGCTTTCTTT
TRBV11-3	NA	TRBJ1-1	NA	CASSSSAYSTEAFF	TGTGCCAGCAGCTCGAGCGCGTATAGCACTGAAGCTTTCTTT
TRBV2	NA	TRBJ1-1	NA	CASSGTANTEAFF	TGTGCCAGCAGTGGGACAGCTAACACTGAAGCTTTCTTT
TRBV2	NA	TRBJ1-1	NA	CASSEEEGKRAFF	TGTGCCAGCAGTGAAGAGGAGGGGAAGCGTGCTTTCTTT